Each of the 27 T cell receptor beta chains below was sequenced from the same sample in a study of Graves' ophthalmopathy and Graves' hyperthyroidism. For repertoire sequencing, the TCR beta CDR3 regions were amplified from RNA transcripts. The library came from an HTBI-primed first-round RT-PCR and a second-round multiplex PCR. TCRdb analysed the multiplex PCR reads with MiXCR anew, one entry per CDR3 protein. The table includes about 400,000 distinct CDR3 sequences, approximately 20% detected once. The sequencing sample was made of peripheral blood. These receptors came from a woman aged 18-30 years with Graves' ophthalmopathy.

This clonotype was found many times. The rearrangement joins TRBV5-1 to TRBJ1-1; weak D call: TRBD1 (5 bases). V lost 3 bases and J lost 2, with 11 bases in between. This CDR3 is built from 14 residues. The germline V gene encodes CDR1 SGHRS and CDR2 YFSETQ. The CDR3 sequence is CASSSGGTNTEAFF. The CDR3 DNA follows: TGCGCCAGCAGCTCCGGCGGGACCAACACTGAAGCTTTCTTT.

This clonotype was counted ten times or more. The chain carries TRBV6-2 or TRBV6-3 and TRBJ1-1; 7 bases fit TRBD1. The CDR3 runs 18 residues. CDR1 and CDR2 from the germline V gene are MNHEY and SVGEGT. The ends lost 2 bases at V and 2 bases at J; junction bases unmatched: 14. CDR3 sequence: CASSYGPAMGQPNTEAFF. The CDR3 DNA reads as TGTGCCAGCAGTTACGGGCCGGCTATGGGACAGCCCAACACTGAAGCTTTCTTT.

Ten or more counts support this clonotype. The gene calls are TRBV5-1 and TRBJ2-7; D possibly matches TRBD1 or TRBD2 (5 bases each). Germline V gene sequence: CDR1 SGHRS, CDR2 YFSETQ. The CDR3 totals 13 residues. V was cut by 3 bases and J by 2 bases, with 9 bases left in between. The DNA of the CDR3 is TGCGCCAGCAGCTCGGGACCGGCCTACGAGCAGTACTTC. Translation: CASSSGPAYEQYF.

This clonotype was seen many times. The V gene is TRBV10-3, the J gene TRBJ1-1; D gene uncertain. Trimming took 6 bases from V and 3 from J, leaving 8 bases between them. Per germline, CDR1 ENHRY and CDR2 SYGVKD. The CDR3 has 12 residues. In DNA form, the CDR3 reads TGTGCCATCAGACAAAGTGACACTGAAGCTTTCTTT. The encoded protein is CAIRQSDTEAFF.

This clonotype was detected only a few times. This chain uses TRBV3-1 with TRBJ1-3; no firm D call. V dropped 5 bases and J dropped 4 bases, with 9 bases sitting between them. The CDR3 loop spans 13 amino acids. The germline gives CDR1 LGHDT, CDR2 YNNKEL (reference sequence). CDR3 sequence (DNA): TGTGCCAGCAGCTCTTTGGGCGGAAACACCATATATTTT. Translating it yields CASSSLGGNTIYF. Using reference TRBV3-1 and TRBJ1-3 for the parts outside the CDR3, the full variable domain is DTAVSQTPKYLVTQMGNDKSIKCEQNLGHDTMYWYKQDSKKFLKIMFSYNNKELIINETVPNRFSPKSPDKAHLNLHINSLELGDSAVYFCASSSLGGNTIYFGEGSWLTVV.

This clonotype has only a few counts. This sequence joins TRBV27 and TRBJ2-5; 10 bases map to TRBD1. Per the germline V gene, CDR1 is MNHEY and CDR2 is SMNVEV (reference sequence). V dropped 3 bases and J dropped 2; count of bases not matched to a gene: 12. The CDR3 is 18 amino acids. CDR3 loop: CASSLGWTGGHEQETQYF. In DNA, the CDR3 is TGTGCCAGCAGTTTGGGATGGACAGGGGGACACGAGCAAGAGACCCAGTACTTC.

This clonotype came up many times. CDR3 region: CATSKGRGTDEQYF. CDR3 nucleotide sequence: TGTGCCACCAGTAAGGGCCGGGGAACGGACGAGCAGTACTTC. The chain uses TRBV24-1 and TRBJ2-7, with D perhaps matching TRBD2 (5 bases). Germline-derived CDR1 and CDR2 are KGHDR and SFDVKD. Trimming took off 6 bases at V and 5 bases at J, with 16 bases between the two ends. This CDR3 has 14 residues.

This clonotype was recorded many times. The V gene is TRBV4-3, the J gene TRBJ2-5, with D perhaps matching TRBD2 (5 bases). Germline V gene lookup returns CDR1 LGHNA and CDR2 YSLEER. V gave up 4 bases and J gave up 7 bases, with 16 bases separating them. There are 14 residues in the CDR3. CDR3 DNA sequence: TGCGCCAGCAGCCCACGGGAAGGGTATGGGACCCAGTACTTC. Translating gives CASSPREGYGTQYF.

This clonotype came up many times. The chain recombines TRBV20-1 with TRBJ1-5; perhaps TRBD1 as D (5 bases). The V end lost 6 bases, the J end lost 7 bases, and 13 bases lay between the germline ends. The length of the CDR3 is 12 residues. In germline, CDR1 is DFQATT, CDR2 SNEGSKA (reference sequence). The CDR3 DNA reads TGCAGTGCGCAGGGAACCGCGCAGCCCCAGCATTTT. The encoded protein is CSAQGTAQPQHF.

This clonotype was counted ten times or more. V and J are TRBV6-2 or TRBV6-3 and TRBJ1-1, with D possibly TRBD1 on 5 matching bases. V lost 2 bases to trimming and J lost 3 bases, with 16 bases between them. The CDR3 has 16 amino acids. Germline CDR1 MNHEY, CDR2 SVGEGT. The CDR3 loop reads CASSYLRGLGDTEAFF. For the CDR3, the DNA is TGTGCCAGCAGTTACCTACGGGGCTTGGGCGACACTGAAGCTTTCTTT.

This clonotype was found many times. The chain carries TRBV25-1 and TRBJ2-2, with 8 bases lining up with TRBD1. Germline V gene lookup returns CDR1 MGHDK and CDR2 SYGVNS. The CDR3 length is 15 residues. V dropped 3 bases and J dropped 6; count of bases not matched to a gene: 6. This CDR3 reads CASSENRGSAGELFF. The CDR3 DNA follows: TGTGCCAGCAGTGAGAACAGGGGGTCCGCCGGGGAGCTGTTTTTT.

This clonotype was seen many times. The V gene is TRBV28, the J gene TRBJ1-2; D uncertain. The ends were cut back, 5 bases at V and 2 bases at J, with 9 bases in the middle. Looked up from germline, CDR1 is MDHEN and CDR2 is SYDVKM. This CDR3 spans 13 amino acids. CDR3: CASSAVGNYGYTF. CDR3 DNA: TGTGCCAGCAGTGCTGTGGGAAACTATGGCTACACCTTC.

This rearrangement joins TRBV7-9 to TRBJ2-7; perhaps TRBD1 as D (6 bases). The CDR3 runs 15 residues. V dropped 4 bases and J dropped 2 bases, with 15 bases sitting between them. Germline V gene sequence: CDR1 SEHNR, CDR2 FQNEAQ (reference sequence). This CDR3 is CASSSNRDTTYEQYF. The CDR3 DNA reads as TGTGCCAGCAGCTCCAACCGGGACACAACCTACGAGCAGTACTTC.

This clonotype was recorded at least ten times. The chain carries TRBV2 and TRBJ1-2, with D maybe TRBD1 (5 bases). There are 15 residues in the CDR3. Germline V gene sequence: CDR1 SNHLY, CDR2 FYNNEI. Trimming took off 7 bases at V and 1 base at J, with 16 bases between the two ends. The CDR3 coding sequence is TGTGCCAGCAAGTCAACAGGAAGCAATAACTATGGCTACACCTTC. This gives the protein CASKSTGSNNYGYTF.

This clonotype was detected many times. This chain connects TRBV28 to TRBJ1-6; D remains unclear. From germline, CDR1 is MDHEN and CDR2 SYDVKM. CDR3 length: 15 residues. Trimming removed 4 bases from V and 9 bases from J, with 16 bases in between. The CDR3 DNA follows: TGTGCCAGCAGTTCCGTGAACCGAAATCTTTCACCCCTCCACTTT. The encoded protein is CASSSVNRNLSPLHF.

The chain is built from TRBV11-2 and TRBJ2-7, with D unclear. From germline, CDR1 is SGHAT and CDR2 FQNNGV. Trimming shortened V by 3 bases and J by 6 bases, and 6 bases separated the two germline ends. This CDR3 contains 11 residues. CDR3 in amino acids: CASSLTREQYF. DNA of the CDR3: TGTGCCAGCAGCTTGACTCGCGAGCAGTACTTC.

The chain is built from TRBV12-5 and TRBJ1-6; no reliable D call. This CDR3 comprises 13 residues. Germline assignment: CDR1 LGHNT and CDR2 FRNRAP. Trimming cost V 5 bases and J 9 bases, with 11 bases left between them. CDR3 sequence (DNA): TGTGCTAGTGGTCAGGTGACGGGTTCACCCCTCCACTTT. Its protein is CASGQVTGSPLHF.

This clonotype was recorded many times. The rearrangement links TRBV5-1 to TRBJ1-2, with 7 bases fitting TRBD1. Germline values: CDR1 SGHRS, CDR2 YFSETQ. V shed 1 base, J shed 2 bases, and the junction held 8 bases outside the gene matches. The CDR3 extends over 16 amino acids. In DNA form, the CDR3 reads TGCGCCAGCAGCTTGTCCACAGGGGCTGAGAACTATGGCTACACCTTC. Its translation: CASSLSTGAENYGYTF.

At least ten counts were recorded for this clonotype. CDR3 in DNA: TGTGCCAGCAAGTTGGGCCCGGGGAGGGATGGATACAGCAATCAGCCCCAGCATTTT. It translates to CASKLGPGRDGYSNQPQHF. The V and J genes are TRBV28 and TRBJ1-5, with unresolved D. Germline V CDR1 and CDR2: MDHEN, SYDVKM. This CDR3 comprises 19 residues. V dropped 7 bases and J dropped 1 base, with 26 bases sitting between them.

This clonotype was seen repeatedly, ten times or more. J is TRBJ2-7 and V is TRBV6-2 or TRBV6-3; 10 bases line up with TRBD2. CDR1 and CDR2 from the germline V gene are MNHEY and SVGEGT. V gave up 7 bases and J gave up 5 bases; unmatched junction bases: 11. The CDR3 covers 15 residues. The CDR3 DNA sequence: TGTGCCAGCACTGTACTAGCGGGACTCCACAACGAGCAGTACTTC. Translation: CASTVLAGLHNEQYF.

This clonotype was counted at least ten times. Here the CDR3 reads CASSPRISDYGYTF. CDR3 sequence (DNA): TGTGCCAGCTCACCAAGGATCTCCGATTATGGCTACACCTTC. The V and J genes are TRBV18 and TRBJ1-2, with no clear D. Trimming stripped 2 bases from V and 5 bases from J, with 12 bases between. Germline V gives CDR1 KGHSH, CDR2 LQKENI. The CDR3 length is 14 residues.

This clonotype was detected many times. This chain uses TRBV11-2 with TRBJ2-7, with TRBD1 matching over 7 bases. Germline CDR1 reads SGHAT; CDR2 reads FQNNGV. The CDR3 sequence is 15 residues long. V lost 5 bases and J lost 4; bases outside the gene matches: 11. CDR3 coding DNA: TGTGCCAGCAGCCCCCTGAGGGACAGCCGATACGAGCAGTACTTC. It translates to CASSPLRDSRYEQYF.

This clonotype was seen at least ten times. The chain joins TRBV11-2 to TRBJ2-5, with TRBD1 identical over 7 bases. The CDR3 has 14 residues. The J segment lost 4 bases and the V segment lost 5 bases, leaving 7 bases of the junction unmatched. Germline V lookup: CDR1 SGHAT, CDR2 FQNNGV. The CDR3 DNA reads TGTGCCAGCAGCCGTGACAGGGCCAGAGAGACCCAGTACTTC. Its translation is CASSRDRARETQYF.

This clonotype was picked up many times. V and J are TRBV7-2 and TRBJ1-1; unclear D gene. Germline CDR1 reads SGHTA; CDR2 reads FQGNSA. Trimming took off 4 bases at V and 1 base at J, with 7 bases between the two ends. This CDR3 spans 13 amino acids. DNA of the CDR3: TGTGCCAGCAGCTCTCATCCGAACACTGAAGCTTTCTTT. As protein: CASSSHPNTEAFF.

The CDR3, as DNA: TGCGCCAGCAGCTTCAAGACGGGGAACACTGAAGCTTTCTTT. This sequence encodes CASSFKTGNTEAFF. V usage is TRBV5-1 and J usage is TRBJ1-1; D ambiguous. Per the germline V gene, CDR1 is SGHRS and CDR2 is YFSETQ. Trimming removed 2 bases at V and 1 base at J, with 9 bases between. This CDR3 spans 14 amino acids.

This clonotype was counted ten times or more. The gene calls are TRBV11-2 and TRBJ2-7; D is perhaps TRBD2 (5 bases). The CDR3 runs to 14 residues. Trimming removed 5 bases at V and 1 base at J, with 12 bases between. Germline CDR1 and CDR2: SGHAT and FQNNGV. For the CDR3, the DNA is TGTGCCAGCAGCCCTCCTGGAGGTTCCTACGAGCAGTACTTC. Translation: CASSPPGGSYEQYF. Using reference TRBV11-2 and TRBJ2-7 for the parts outside the CDR3, the full variable domain is EAGVAQSPRYKIIEKRQSVAFWCNPISGHATLYWYQQILGQGPKLLIQFQNNGVVDDSQLPKDRFSAERLKGVDSTLKIQPAKLEDSAVYLCASSPPGGSYEQYFGPGTRLTVT.

This clonotype has a count of ten or more. The chain uses TRBV19 and TRBJ2-2; 9 nucleotides align to TRBD1. Germline V gives CDR1 LNHDA, CDR2 SQIVND (reference sequence). Trimming at V came to 6 bases and at J to 7 bases, leaving 3 bases not matched to a gene. The CDR3 runs 13 residues. CDR3 amino acids: CASRDRGDGELFF. The CDR3 DNA sequence: TGTGCCAGTAGGGACAGGGGAGACGGGGAGCTGTTTTTT.